What follows are 14 T cell receptor beta chains derived from one specimen sequenced in a study of STAT5B mutations in CD4+ large granular lymphocyte leukemia. Profiling relied on immunoSEQ multiplex PCR, and the TCRdb table lists in-frame clones only, not all of them. The repertoire holds some 35,000 clones, with less than 70% as singletons. The source material was CD4+ T cells from blood buffy coats. All receptors derive from a human donor in good health.

The J gene is TRBJ2-5, the V gene TRBV2; 12 bases line up with TRBD2. V was pared by 5 bases and J by 10 bases, with 8 bases of the junction left unmatched. The germline gives CDR1 SNHLY, CDR2 FYNNEI. The CDR3 sequence is 14 residues long. CDR3 nucleotides: TGTGCCAGCAGTCGGACTAGCGGGGCCCAGGGCCAGTACTTC. Protein: CASSRTSGAQGQYF.

The gene calls are TRBV5-5 and TRBJ1-1, with a weak D call TRBD1 (5 bases). Germline V CDR1 and CDR2: SGHKS, YYEKEE (reference sequence). The CDR3 has 13 residues. V was shortened by 3 bases and J by 1 base, with 7 bases between the two germline ends. The DNA for the CDR3 is TGTGCCAGCAGCTGGGGACGGAACACTGAAGCTTTCTTT. As protein: CASSWGRNTEAFF.

The chain uses TRBV2 and TRBJ1-5; D possibly corresponds to TRBD1 (6 bases). The germline V gene has CDR1 SNHLY and CDR2 FYNNEI. This CDR3 region has 14 residues. Trimming left V 4 bases short and J 6 bases short, with 13 bases between. DNA for the CDR3: TGTGCCAGCAGTGTAGGGGGAAGGGGTCAGCCCCAGCATTTT. Translating gives CASSVGGRGQPQHF.

V is TRBV5-6 and J is TRBJ2-3, with a weak D call TRBD2 (5 bases). The CDR3 runs to 13 residues. CDR1 SGHDT and CDR2 YYEEEE come from the germline V gene. Trimming took 5 bases from V and 4 from J, leaving 11 bases between them. The CDR3 is CASRRTGSDTQYF. Written as DNA, the CDR3 is TGTGCCAGCAGGCGGACGGGGTCAGATACGCAGTATTTT.

V usage is TRBV19 and J usage is TRBJ1-5; 9 bases agree with TRBD1. CDR3 size: 17 residues. Germline V lookup: CDR1 LNHDA, CDR2 SQIVND (reference sequence). V dropped 5 bases and J dropped 1; count of bases not matched to a gene: 9. CDR3 sequence reads: CASSVLTGGGSNQPQHF. CDR3 bases: TGTGCCAGTAGTGTATTGACAGGGGGGGGGAGCAATCAGCCCCAGCATTTT.

This sequence joins TRBV5-1 and TRBJ1-3; D uncertain. V dropped 6 bases and J dropped 0 bases, with 10 bases sitting between them. The CDR3 has 14 amino acids. Germline V lookup: CDR1 SGHRS, CDR2 YFSETQ. The CDR3 reads CASNDGSSGNTIYF. The CDR3 coding sequence is TGCGCCAGCAACGACGGGAGCTCTGGAAACACCATATATTTT. The entire variable domain, with the rest obtained from reference TRBV5-1 and TRBJ1-3, is as follows: KAGVTQTPRYLIKTRGQQVTLSCSPISGHRSVSWYQQTPGQGLQFLFEYFSETQRNKGNFPGRFSGRQFSNSRSEMNVSTLELGDSALYLCASNDGSSGNTIYFGEGSWLTVV.

The rearrangement joins TRBV14 to TRBJ2-2; 15 bases align to TRBD2. The CDR3 length is 18 residues. CDR1 SGHDN and CDR2 FVKESK come from the germline V gene. Trimming took 1 base from V and 7 from J; bases not matched to a gene: 7. In DNA, the CDR3 is TGTGCCAGCAGCCAAGCCTCCCGGACTAGCGGGGGGGTCGGGGAGCTGTTTTTT. Translating it yields CASSQASRTSGGVGELFF.

This chain connects TRBV7-2 to TRBJ2-7; no definite D call. The ends were cut back, 4 bases at V and 2 bases at J, with 9 bases in the middle. This CDR3 has 13 residues. CDR1 is SGHTA and CDR2 is FQGNSA in the germline V gene. CDR3 sequence (DNA): TGTGCCAGCAGCTCCGCCGGCCCCTACGAGCAGTACTTC. Protein product: CASSSAGPYEQYF.

This chain joins TRBV7-9 and TRBJ2-7; tentative D call: TRBD2 (6 bases). Germline V gene lookup returns CDR1 SEHNR and CDR2 FQNEAQ (reference sequence). The CDR3 contains 14 residues. The V end lost 5 bases, the J end lost 2 bases, and 13 bases lay between the germline ends. DNA of the CDR3: TGTGCCAGCAGCCAAGGGACTGCCCCCTACGAGCAGTACTTC. It encodes CASSQGTAPYEQYF.

This clone has only a few counts. The V call is TRBV4-1, the J call TRBJ2-7, with 8 bases that match TRBD1. V was clipped by 2 bases and J by 7 bases; unmatched bases: 10. This CDR3 spans 15 amino acids. Germline CDR1 MGHRA, CDR2 YSYEKL. CDR3 region: CASSQSGTGGREQYF. CDR3 DNA: TGCGCCAGCAGCCAATCGGGAACAGGGGGTCGAGAGCAGTACTTC.

J is TRBJ1-2 and V is TRBV5-5; no clear D gene. Germline V CDR1 and CDR2: SGHKS, YYEKEE (reference sequence). The CDR3 length is 12 residues. Trimming removed 4 bases from V and 4 bases from J, with 8 bases in between. The CDR3 DNA follows: TGTGCCAGCAGCACCGGAGTCTATGGCTACACCTTC. As protein: CASSTGVYGYTF.

This clone came up once. The gene calls are TRBV10-1 and TRBJ1-2; TRBD1 agrees at 9 bases. The CDR3 runs to 12 residues. Germline trimming cut 8 bases from V and 8 bases from J; bases unmatched to any gene: 6. Germline assignment: CDR1 WNHNN and CDR2 SYGVQD (reference sequence). Here the CDR3 reads CASHPTGGGYTF. The CDR3 DNA follows: TGCGCCAGCCACCCGACAGGGGGAGGCTACACCTTC.

The chain couples TRBV4-2 to TRBJ1-6; D is uncertain. The CDR3 consists of 16 residues. Germline lookup yields CDR1 LGHNA and CDR2 YNFKEQ. V dropped 2 bases and J dropped 12 bases, with 20 bases sitting between them. The CDR3 DNA is TGTGCCAGCAGCCAATTTCAGTCCCAGGCGGTACGACCCCTCCACTTT. The encoded protein is CASSQFQSQAVRPLHF.

The table lists this clone with a few counts. The CDR3 is CASSVTSGAIWDEQFF. CDR3 nucleotides: TGTGCCAGCAGCGTAACTAGCGGGGCAATTTGGGATGAGCAGTTCTTC. This chain links TRBV9 with TRBJ2-1; 10 bases align to TRBD2. V was pared by 1 base and J by 8 bases, with 9 bases of the junction left unmatched. CDR3 length: 16 amino acids. Germline V gene sequence: CDR1 SGDLS, CDR2 YYNGEE.